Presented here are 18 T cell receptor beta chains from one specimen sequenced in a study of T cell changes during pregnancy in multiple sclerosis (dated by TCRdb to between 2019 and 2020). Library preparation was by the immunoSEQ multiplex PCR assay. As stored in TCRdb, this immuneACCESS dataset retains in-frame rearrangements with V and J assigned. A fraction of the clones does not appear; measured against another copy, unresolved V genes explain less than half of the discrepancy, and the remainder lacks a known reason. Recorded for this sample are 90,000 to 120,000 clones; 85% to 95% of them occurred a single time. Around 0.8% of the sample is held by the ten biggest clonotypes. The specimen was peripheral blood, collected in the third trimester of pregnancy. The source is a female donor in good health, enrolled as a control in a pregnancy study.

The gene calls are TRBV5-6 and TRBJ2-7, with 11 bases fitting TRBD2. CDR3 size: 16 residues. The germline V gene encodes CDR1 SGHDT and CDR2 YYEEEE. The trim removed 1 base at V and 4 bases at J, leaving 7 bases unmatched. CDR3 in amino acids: CASSLFSGGASYEQYF. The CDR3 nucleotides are TGTGCCAGCAGCTTGTTTAGCGGGGGGGCGTCGTACGAGCAGTACTTC.

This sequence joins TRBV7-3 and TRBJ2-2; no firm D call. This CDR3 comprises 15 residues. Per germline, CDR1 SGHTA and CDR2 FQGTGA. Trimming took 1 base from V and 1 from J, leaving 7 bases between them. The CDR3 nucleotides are TGTGCCAGCAGCTTAAATCTAGGGAACACCGGGGAGCTGTTTTTT. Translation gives CASSLNLGNTGELFF.

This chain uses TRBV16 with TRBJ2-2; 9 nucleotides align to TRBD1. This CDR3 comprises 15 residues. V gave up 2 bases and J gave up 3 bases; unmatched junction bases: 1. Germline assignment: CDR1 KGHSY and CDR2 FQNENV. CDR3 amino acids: CASSQRQGDTGELFF. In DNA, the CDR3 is TGTGCCAGCAGCCAACGACAGGGGGACACCGGGGAGCTGTTTTTT.

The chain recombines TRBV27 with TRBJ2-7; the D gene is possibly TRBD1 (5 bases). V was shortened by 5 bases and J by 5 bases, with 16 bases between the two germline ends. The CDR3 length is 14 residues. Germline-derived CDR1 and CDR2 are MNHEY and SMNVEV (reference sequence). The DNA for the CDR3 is TGTGCCAGCAGTCCACCACAGGATGGGCACGAGCAGTACTTC. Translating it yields CASSPPQDGHEQYF.

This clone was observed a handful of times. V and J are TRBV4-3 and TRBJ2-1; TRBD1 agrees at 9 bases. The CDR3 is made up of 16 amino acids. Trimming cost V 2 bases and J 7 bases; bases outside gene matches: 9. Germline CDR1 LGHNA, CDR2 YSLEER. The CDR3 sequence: CASSQRSGQGGNEQFF. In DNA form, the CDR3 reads TGCGCCAGCAGCCAACGGTCGGGACAGGGTGGTAATGAGCAGTTCTTC.

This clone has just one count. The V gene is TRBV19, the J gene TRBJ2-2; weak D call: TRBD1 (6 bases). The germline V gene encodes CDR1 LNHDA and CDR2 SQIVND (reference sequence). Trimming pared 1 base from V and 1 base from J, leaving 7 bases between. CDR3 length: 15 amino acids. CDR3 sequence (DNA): TGTGCCAGTAGTATAGGGGACATGAACACCGGGGAGCTGTTTTTT. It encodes CASSIGDMNTGELFF.

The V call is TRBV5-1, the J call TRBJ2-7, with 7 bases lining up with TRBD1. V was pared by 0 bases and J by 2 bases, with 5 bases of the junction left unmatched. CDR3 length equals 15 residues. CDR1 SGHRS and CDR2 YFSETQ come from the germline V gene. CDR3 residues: CASSLDPGGPYEQYF. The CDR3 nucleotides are TGCGCCAGCAGCTTGGATCCAGGGGGACCCTACGAGCAGTACTTC. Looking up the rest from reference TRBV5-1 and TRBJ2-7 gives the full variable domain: KAGVTQTPRYLIKTRGQQVTLSCSPISGHRSVSWYQQTPGQGLQFLFEYFSETQRNKGNFPGRFSGRQFSNSRSEMNVSTLELGDSALYLCASSLDPGGPYEQYFGPGTRLTVT.

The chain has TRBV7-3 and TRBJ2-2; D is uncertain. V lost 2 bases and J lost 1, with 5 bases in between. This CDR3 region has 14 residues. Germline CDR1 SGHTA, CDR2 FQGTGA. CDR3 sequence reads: CASSLFVNTGELFF. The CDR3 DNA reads TGTGCCAGCAGCTTATTCGTGAACACCGGGGAGCTGTTTTTT.

DNA of the CDR3: TGTGCCAGCAGCAGACAGGGGGAGTACGAGCAGTACTTC. Protein sequence: CASSRQGEYEQYF. The V call is TRBV9, the J call TRBJ2-7, with 9 bases aligning to TRBD1. V gave up 4 bases and J gave up 4 bases; unmatched junction bases: 3. Germline CDR1 SGDLS, CDR2 YYNGEE. This CDR3 region has 13 residues. The whole variable domain, remainder taken from reference TRBV9 and TRBJ2-7, is DSGVTQTPKHLITATGQRVTLRCSPRSGDLSVYWYQQSLDQGLQFLIQYYNGEERAKGNILERFSAQQFPDLHSELNLSSLELGDSALYFCASSRQGEYEQYFGPGTRLTVT.

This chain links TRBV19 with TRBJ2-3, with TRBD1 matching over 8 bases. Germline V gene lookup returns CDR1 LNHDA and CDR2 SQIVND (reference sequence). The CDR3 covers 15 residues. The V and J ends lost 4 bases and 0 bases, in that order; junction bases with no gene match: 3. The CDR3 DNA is TGTGCCAGTAGTAAGACAGGGGCTAGCACAGATACGCAGTATTTT. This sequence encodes CASSKTGASTDTQYF.

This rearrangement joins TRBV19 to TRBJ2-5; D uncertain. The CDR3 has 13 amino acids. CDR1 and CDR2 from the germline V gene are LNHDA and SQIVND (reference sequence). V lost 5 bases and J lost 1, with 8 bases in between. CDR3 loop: CASSFRLQETQYF. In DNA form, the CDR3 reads TGTGCCAGTAGTTTCCGACTCCAAGAGACCCAGTACTTC.

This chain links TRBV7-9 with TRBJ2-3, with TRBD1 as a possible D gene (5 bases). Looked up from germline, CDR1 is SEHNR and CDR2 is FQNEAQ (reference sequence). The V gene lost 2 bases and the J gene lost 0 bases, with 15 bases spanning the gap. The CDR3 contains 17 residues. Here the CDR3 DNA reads TGTGCCAGCAGCTTATCGCCCGAGACAGCTAGCACAGATACGCAGTATTTT. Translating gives CASSLSPETASTDTQYF.

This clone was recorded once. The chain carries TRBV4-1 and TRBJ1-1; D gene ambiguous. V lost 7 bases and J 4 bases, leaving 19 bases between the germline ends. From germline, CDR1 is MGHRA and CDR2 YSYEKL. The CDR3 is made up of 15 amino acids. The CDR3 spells CASTTAHGYSTEAFF. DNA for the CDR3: TGCGCCAGCACCACAGCCCACGGCTACAGCACTGAAGCTTTCTTT.

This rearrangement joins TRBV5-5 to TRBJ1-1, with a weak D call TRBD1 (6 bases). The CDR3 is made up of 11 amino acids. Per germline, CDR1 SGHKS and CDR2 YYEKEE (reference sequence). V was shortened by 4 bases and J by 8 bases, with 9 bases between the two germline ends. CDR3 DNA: TGTGCCAGCAGCCTAGACAGGGAAGCTTTCTTT. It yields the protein CASSLDREAFF.

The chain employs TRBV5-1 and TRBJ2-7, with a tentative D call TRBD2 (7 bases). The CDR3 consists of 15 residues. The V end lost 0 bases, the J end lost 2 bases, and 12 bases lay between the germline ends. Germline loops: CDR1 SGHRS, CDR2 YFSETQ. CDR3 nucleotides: TGCGCCAGCAGCTTGGAGGGGGGGGGCCCCTACGAGCAGTACTTC. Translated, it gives CASSLEGGGPYEQYF.

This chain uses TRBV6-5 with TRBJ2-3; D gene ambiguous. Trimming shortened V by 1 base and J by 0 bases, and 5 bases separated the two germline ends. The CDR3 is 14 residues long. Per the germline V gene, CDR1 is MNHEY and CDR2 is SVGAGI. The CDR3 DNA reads TGTGCCAGCAGTTACTACGGGAGCACAGATACGCAGTATTTT. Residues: CASSYYGSTDTQYF.

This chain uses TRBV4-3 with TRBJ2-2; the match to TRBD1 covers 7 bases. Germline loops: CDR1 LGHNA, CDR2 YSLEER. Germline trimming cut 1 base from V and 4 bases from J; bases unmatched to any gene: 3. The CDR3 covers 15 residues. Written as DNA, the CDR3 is TGCGCCAGCAGCCAAGTTTCAGGGGGCACCGGGGAGCTGTTTTTT. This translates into CASSQVSGGTGELFF.

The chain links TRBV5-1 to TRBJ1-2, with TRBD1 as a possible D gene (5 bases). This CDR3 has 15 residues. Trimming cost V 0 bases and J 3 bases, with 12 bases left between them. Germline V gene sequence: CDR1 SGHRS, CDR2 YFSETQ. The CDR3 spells CASSLETAPDYGYTF. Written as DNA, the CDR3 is TGCGCCAGCAGCTTGGAGACAGCGCCCGACTATGGCTACACCTTC.